This T cell receptor (beta chain) was captured by sequencing in a study of T-cell memory formation after mild COVID-19. As for the study in general: For the most part, TCR clusters were specific to one donor.

5'RACE with constant-segment primers yielded barcoded, UMI-tagged TCR alpha and TCR beta cDNA libraries. TCRdb fed the 5' RACE reads into MiXCR, producing one record per CDR3 protein. The sample yields under 400,000 distinct CDR3 sequences, around 20% seen once. This CDR3 is built from 14 residues. Trimming took 4 bases from V and 2 from J, leaving 11 bases between them. From germline, CDR1 is LNHDA and CDR2 SQIVND (reference sequence). Study observations and caveats: CD4+ contracting clones were found mainly in CM and EM, and CD8+ ones in EMRA. Clones that got smaller from day 15 to 85 had even CD4/CD8, while clones growing later tipped toward CD4+.

Details on this clonotype: The antigen remains unidentified.

This TCR came from an adult woman who had mild COVID-19 (a few samples of this study predate the infection). Cell type and time point are not known. The material sequenced was PBMCs or a T cell subset sorted from them (not recorded which). V usage is TRBV19 and J usage is TRBJ1-2; D is ambiguous. The CDR3, as DNA: TGTGCCAGTAGTACCCCAACAACGAACTATGGCTACACCTTC. Residues: CASSTPTTNYGYTF.